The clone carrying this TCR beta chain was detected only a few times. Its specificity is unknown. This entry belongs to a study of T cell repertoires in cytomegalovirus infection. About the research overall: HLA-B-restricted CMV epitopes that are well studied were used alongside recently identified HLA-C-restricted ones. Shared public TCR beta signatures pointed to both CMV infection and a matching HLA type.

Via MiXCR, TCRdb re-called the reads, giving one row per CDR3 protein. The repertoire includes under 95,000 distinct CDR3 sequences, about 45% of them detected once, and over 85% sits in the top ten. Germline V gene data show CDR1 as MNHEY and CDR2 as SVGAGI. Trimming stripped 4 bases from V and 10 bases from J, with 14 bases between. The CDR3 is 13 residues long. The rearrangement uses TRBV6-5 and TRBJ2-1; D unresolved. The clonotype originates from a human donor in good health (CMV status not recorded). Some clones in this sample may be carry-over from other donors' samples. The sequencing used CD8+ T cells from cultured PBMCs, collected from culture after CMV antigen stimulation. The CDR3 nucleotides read TGTGCCAGCAGTTCTGCCCCCTCAGGCGAGCAGTTCTTC. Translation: CASSSAPSGEQFF.